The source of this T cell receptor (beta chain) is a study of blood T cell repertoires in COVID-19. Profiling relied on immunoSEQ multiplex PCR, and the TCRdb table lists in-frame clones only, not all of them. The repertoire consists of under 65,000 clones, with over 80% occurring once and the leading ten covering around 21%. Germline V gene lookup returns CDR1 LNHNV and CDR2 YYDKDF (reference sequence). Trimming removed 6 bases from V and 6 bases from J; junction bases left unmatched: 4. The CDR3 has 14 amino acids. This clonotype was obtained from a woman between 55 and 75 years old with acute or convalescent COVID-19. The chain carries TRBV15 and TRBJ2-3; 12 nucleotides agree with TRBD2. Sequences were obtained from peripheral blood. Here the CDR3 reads CATRTSGGRDTQYF. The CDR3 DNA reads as TGTGCCACCAGGACTAGCGGGGGAAGGGATACGCAGTATTTT. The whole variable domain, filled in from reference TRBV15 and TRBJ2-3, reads DAMVIQNPRYQVTQFGKPVTLSCSQTLNHNVMYWYQQKSSQAPKLLFHYYDKDFNNEADTPDNFQSRRPNTSFCFLDIRSPGLGDTAMYLCATRTSGGRDTQYFGPGTRLTVL.